Listed below are T cell receptor beta chains from one sample, sequenced in a study of T cell clonotyping in hematopoietic cell transplantation. Sequencing used immunoSEQ multiplex PCR; TCRdb keeps in-frame clones, though not all of them. The sample consists of about 69,000 clones, almost 97% of them appearing once. The input for sequencing was peripheral blood mononuclear cells, taken before stem cell transplant. The receptor set was obtained from a woman aged 45-60 years with acute myeloid leukemia. Some clones in this sample may be carry-over from other donors' samples. CDR3s include the opening cysteine and the closing phenylalanine or tryptophan. Each record gives: V gene, J gene, D gene, clone size, CDR3 DNA, CDR3 protein. A D gene is named only where the DNA matches it firmly. The size field is filled for only some rows; it gives once, few, many or a size class.

TRBV6-5	TRBJ2-2	-	-	TGTGCCAGCAGTTACAGGCAGGGGAACACCGGGGAGCTGTTTTTT	CASSYRQGNTGELFF
TRBV5-1	TRBJ2-1	-	-	TGCGCCAGCAGCTTGGTCTGGGGATACTCCTACAATGAGCAGTTCTTC	CASSLVWGYSYNEQFF
TRBV5-1	TRBJ2-2	-	few	TGCGCCAGCAGCTTGGATCTGGGACTCGGGGAGCTGTTTTTT	CASSLDLGLGELFF
TRBV6-1	TRBJ2-5	-	-	TGTGCCAGGGGCGGGACACAAGAGACCCAGTACTTC	CARGGTQETQYF
TRBV10-3	TRBJ2-3	-	-	TGTGCCATCAGTGGAACAGATACGCAGTATTTT	CAISGTDTQYF
TRBV28	TRBJ2-5	TRBD2	-	TGTGCCAGCAGCGGAGCTAGCGGGGGCCAAGAGACCCAGTACTTC	CASSGASGGQETQYF
TRBV29-1	TRBJ1-3	-	-	TGCAGCGTCGGCGGGGACTCTGGAAACACCATATATTTT	CSVGGDSGNTIYF
TRBV6-5	TRBJ1-1	-	-	TGTGCCAGCAGCCCAGGGCATAGAAACGAAGCTTTCTTT	CASSPGHRNEAFF
TRBV6-5	TRBJ1-2	TRBD1	-	TGTGCCAGCACCACGCTAGGACAGGGAGGTTATGGCTACACCTTC	CASTTLGQGGYGYTF
TRBV2	TRBJ1-5	TRBD1	-	TGTGCCAGCGGACAGGGCGGGAGTCAGCCCCAGCATTTT	CASGQGGSQPQHF
TRBV2	TRBJ2-7	-	-	TGTGCCAGCAGGGTTTCCGTGACCGACTACGAGCAGTACTTC	CASRVSVTDYEQYF
TRBV7-6	TRBJ2-7	-	-	TGTGCCAGCAGCTCCGCAGGGGAGTCATACGAGCAGTACTTC	CASSSAGESYEQYF
TRBV28	TRBJ1-5	TRBD1	-	TGTGCCAGCAGCCTGGGACAGGGACATCAGCCCCAGCATTTT	CASSLGQGHQPQHF
TRBV13	TRBJ1-5	-	-	TGTGCCAGCAGCTTAAAGGGGGGCCAGCCCCAGCATTTT	CASSLKGGQPQHF
TRBV5-4	TRBJ1-2	-	-	TGTGCCAGCAGACGACATGAGTCAGTCTATGGCTACACCTTC	CASRRHESVYGYTF
TRBV11-2	TRBJ1-1	-	-	TGTGCCAGCAGCGCCGACTTACAGGGAAAACTAGAAGCTTTCTTT	CASSADLQGKLEAFF
TRBV18	TRBJ2-2	-	-	TGTGCCAGCTCACCATACACCGGGGAGCTGTTTTTT	CASSPYTGELFF